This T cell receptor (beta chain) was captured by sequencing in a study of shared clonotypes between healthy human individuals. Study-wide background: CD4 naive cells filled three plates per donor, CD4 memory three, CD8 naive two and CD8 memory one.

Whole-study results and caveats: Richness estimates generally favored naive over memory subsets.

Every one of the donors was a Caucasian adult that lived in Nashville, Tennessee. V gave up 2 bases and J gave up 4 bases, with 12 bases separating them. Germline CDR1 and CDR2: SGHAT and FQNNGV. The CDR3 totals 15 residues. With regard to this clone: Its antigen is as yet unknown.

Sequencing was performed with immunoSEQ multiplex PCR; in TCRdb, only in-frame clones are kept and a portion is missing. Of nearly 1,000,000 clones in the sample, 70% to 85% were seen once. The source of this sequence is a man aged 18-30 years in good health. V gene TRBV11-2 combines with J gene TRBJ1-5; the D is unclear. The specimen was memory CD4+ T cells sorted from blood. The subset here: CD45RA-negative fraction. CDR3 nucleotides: TGTGCCAGCAGCTTATTAGGCAGTAAAAATCAGCCCCAGCATTTT. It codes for CASSLLGSKNQPQHF.